A selection of T cell receptor beta chains follows, all from one sample in a study of cytomegalovirus exposure and HLA in healthy donors. Using immunoSEQ multiplex PCR, the repertoire was profiled, and TCRdb retains in-frame clones only, with some absent. The repertoire has 110,000 to 150,000 clones, approximately 87% of them found once; the top ten carry under 3%. Sample: PBMCs. These receptors were obtained from a man younger than 35 in good health and CMV-seronegative. Each CDR3 is given with its conserved first and last residue. A D gene is named only where the DNA matches it firmly. A clone size is listed for some rows: how often the clone was seen (once, few, many), or a class if it is expanded.

j_call v_call clone_size d_call cdr3_nt cdr3_aa
TRBJ2-7 TRBV5-1 . . TGCGCCAGCCGGAGGGACCCCTGGGGCGAGCAGTACTTC CASRRDPWGEQYF
TRBJ2-5 TRBV5-6 . . TGTGCCAGCAGCTTGGGCGTGGGGGCCGGGCGGGAGACCCAGTACTTC CASSLGVGAGRETQYF
TRBJ2-1 TRBV7-8 . . TGTGCCAGCAGCTTAGCGGCTAGCTCATATGAGCAGTTCTTC CASSLAASSYEQFF
TRBJ2-3 TRBV7-9 . . TGTGCCAGCAGCTTACATTTCATGGATACGCAGTATTTT CASSLHFMDTQYF
TRBJ2-1 TRBV7-9 . . TGTGCCAGCAGCGAAACAGGGTCTACCTACAATGAGCAGTTCTTC CASSETGSTYNEQFF
TRBJ1-2 TRBV13 . . TGTGCCAGCAGCCCCTACCCGCAGGCAACTAACTATGGCTACACCTTC CASSPYPQATNYGYTF
TRBJ2-7 TRBV5-1 . TRBD1 TGCGCCAGCAGCTGGAGACCACAGGGGGTCGAGCAGTACTTC CASSWRPQGVEQYF
TRBJ1-3 TRBV7-9 . . TGTGCCAGCAGCCGGGGGGACTCTGGAAACACCATATATTTT CASSRGDSGNTIYF
TRBJ1-1 TRBV11-2 . TRBD1 TGTGCCAGCAGCCTCCGGGACAGGGGGTGGATGAACACTGAAGCTTTCTTT CASSLRDRGWMNTEAFF
TRBJ2-3 TRBV7-2 once . TGTGCCAGCAGCTTCGGGACACTGGGAGATACGCAGTATTTT CASSFGTLGDTQYF
TRBJ2-3 TRBV14 . TRBD2 TGTGCCAGCAGCCTGACTAGCGGGGCCGCAGATACGCAGTATTTT CASSLTSGAADTQYF
TRBJ2-7 TRBV6-6 . TRBD1 TGTGCCAGCAGCCCCGGGACAGTCTACGAGCAGTACTTC CASSPGTVYEQYF
TRBJ2-3 TRBV6-5 . . TGTGCCAGCAGCCCCCCCTACACAGATACGCAGTATTTT CASSPPYTDTQYF
TRBJ1-4 TRBV9 . TRBD1 TGTGCCAGCAGCGTAGCAGGGGGCGCTTCCAATGAAAAACTGTTTTTT CASSVAGGASNEKLFF
TRBJ2-1 TRBV7-8 . TRBD1 TGTGCCAGCAGCTGGCCGGGACAGGGATACAATGAGCAGTTCTTC CASSWPGQGYNEQFF
TRBJ1-1 TRBV10-1 . . TGCGCCAGCAGTGGGAACGGGGTGGCTGAAGCTTTCTTT CASSGNGVAEAFF
TRBJ2-7 TRBV5-1 . . TGCGCCAGCAGATCCCCAGACACACACTACGAGCAGTACTTC CASRSPDTHYEQYF
TRBJ1-5 TRBV19 . TRBD1 TGTGCCAGTCTGGACAGGGGGCCGCATCAGCCCCAGCATTTT CASLDRGPHQPQHF
TRBJ2-1 TRBV19 . . TGTGCCAGTAGTATCTCCTTAGAGGATGAGCAGTTCTTC CASSISLEDEQFF
TRBJ2-7 TRBV19 . TRBD2 TGTGCCAGTAGTATCAAAGGGACTAACCAATACGAGCAGTACTTC CASSIKGTNQYEQYF
TRBJ1-6 TRBV9 . TRBD1 TGTGCCAGCAGCGTAGGTCTCTTGACAGGGGATAATTCACCCCTCCACTTT CASSVGLLTGDNSPLHF
TRBJ2-7 TRBV19 . TRBD2 TGTGCCAGTAGTACCTGGACTAGCGGGAGAAAGACCTCCTACGAGCAGTACTTC CASSTWTSGRKTSYEQYF
TRBJ1-2 TRBV6-1 . TRBD1 TGTGCCAGCAACGTCAGGGGGAACTATGGCTACACCTTC CASNVRGNYGYTF
TRBJ2-1 TRBV4-2 . . TGTGCCACCCAGACTGATTCCTACAATGAGCAGTTCTTC CATQTDSYNEQFF
TRBJ1-2 TRBV28 . . TGTGCCAGCAGCGAGACAGTCTATGGCTACACCTTC CASSETVYGYTF
TRBJ1-2 TRBV6-1 . . TGTGCCAGCAGCCTCCAGGGTAGAGGCTACACCTTC CASSLQGRGYTF
TRBJ2-4 TRBV2 . . TGTGCCAGCAGTATAGGGGTTGCCAAAAACATTCAGTACTTC CASSIGVAKNIQYF
TRBJ1-2 TRBV9 . TRBD1 TGTGCCAGCAGCCCATATAATGGACAGGGAATAGACTATGGCTACACCTTC CASSPYNGQGIDYGYTF
TRBJ1-1 TRBV7-9 once . TGTGCCAGCAGCTCTGTTTCGACTGAAGCTTTCTTT CASSSVSTEAFF
TRBJ2-2 TRBV11-1 once . TGTGCCAGCAGCCCGTCAGGGTACACCGGGGAGCTGTTTTTT CASSPSGYTGELFF
TRBJ1-1 TRBV5-1 . . TGCGCCAGCAGCTTTGACGGACTAAACACTGAAGCTTTCTTT CASSFDGLNTEAFF
TRBJ1-1 TRBV5-1 . . TGCGCCAGCAGCACCACAGGTGCGGTTCCTATGAACACTGAAGCTTTCTTT CASSTTGAVPMNTEAFF
TRBJ2-1 TRBV10-3 . TRBD2 TGTGCCGCCGGGACTAGCGGGGGGCCTCCCTACAATGAGCAGTTCTTC CAAGTSGGPPYNEQFF
TRBJ2-3 TRBV27 . TRBD2 TGTGCCAGCAGCCTCGGGACTAGCGCCACAGATACGCAGTATTTT CASSLGTSATDTQYF
TRBJ2-1 TRBV28 once TRBD1 TGTGCCAGCAGTTTACCCGGGACAGAGAGGTGGGAGCAGTTCTTC CASSLPGTERWEQFF
TRBJ2-1 TRBV6-6 . . TGTGCCAGCAGTCAAGCTGACAATGAGCAGTTCTTC CASSQADNEQFF
TRBJ2-1 TRBV7-9 . TRBD2 TGTGCCAGCAGCTTAGACCTCGGGGGGGCCAGGAATGAGCAGTTCTTC CASSLDLGGARNEQFF
TRBJ2-1 TRBV6-6 . TRBD2 TGTGCCAGCACTCCGGCTAGCGGGCTTAATGAGCAGTTCTTC CASTPASGLNEQFF
TRBJ2-7 TRBV7-9 . TRBD2 TGTGCCAGCAGCTTAGTGGCTAGCGGCCACAGCTCCTACGAGCAGTACTTC CASSLVASGHSSYEQYF
TRBJ2-2 TRBV11-3 . TRBD2 TGTGCCAGCAGCGGAGGCGGGGGTTCCCTAAACACCGGGGAGCTGTTTTTT CASSGGGGSLNTGELFF
TRBJ2-6 TRBV27 . TRBD1 TGTGCCAGCAGTCCCCGGACAGGGGGGGCCAACGTCCTGACTTTC CASSPRTGGANVLTF
TRBJ2-3 TRBV9 . TRBD2 TGTGCCAGCAGCGGCGGTCAGGGACTAGCGGGAGATACGCAGTATTTT CASSGGQGLAGDTQYF
TRBJ1-4 TRBV25-1 . . TGTGCCAGCAGTGAAACTTCGGGAGGTGAAAAACTGTTTTTT CASSETSGGEKLFF
TRBJ2-1 TRBV27 . TRBD1 TGTGCCAGCAGTGCGCCGAGACAGGGCCACAATGAGCAGTTCTTC CASSAPRQGHNEQFF
TRBJ2-1 TRBV7-6 . TRBD1 TGTGCCAGCAGCCTACATACGGGACAGCTCAACAATGAGCAGTTCTTC CASSLHTGQLNNEQFF